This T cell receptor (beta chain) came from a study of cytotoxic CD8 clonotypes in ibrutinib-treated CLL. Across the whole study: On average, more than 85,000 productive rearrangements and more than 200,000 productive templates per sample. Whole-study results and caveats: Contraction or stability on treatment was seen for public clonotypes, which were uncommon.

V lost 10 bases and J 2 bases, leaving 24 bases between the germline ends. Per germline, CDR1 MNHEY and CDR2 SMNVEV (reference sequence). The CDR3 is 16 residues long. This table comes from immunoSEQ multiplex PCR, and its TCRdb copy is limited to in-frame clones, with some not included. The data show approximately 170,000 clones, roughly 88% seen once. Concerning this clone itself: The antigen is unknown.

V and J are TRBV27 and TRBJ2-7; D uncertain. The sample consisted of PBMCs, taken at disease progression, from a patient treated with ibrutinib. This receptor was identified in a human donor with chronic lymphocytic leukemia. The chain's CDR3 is CATQPLSKGEAYEQYF. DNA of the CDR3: TGTGCCACCCAACCCCTATCAAAAGGTGAAGCCTACGAGCAGTACTTC.